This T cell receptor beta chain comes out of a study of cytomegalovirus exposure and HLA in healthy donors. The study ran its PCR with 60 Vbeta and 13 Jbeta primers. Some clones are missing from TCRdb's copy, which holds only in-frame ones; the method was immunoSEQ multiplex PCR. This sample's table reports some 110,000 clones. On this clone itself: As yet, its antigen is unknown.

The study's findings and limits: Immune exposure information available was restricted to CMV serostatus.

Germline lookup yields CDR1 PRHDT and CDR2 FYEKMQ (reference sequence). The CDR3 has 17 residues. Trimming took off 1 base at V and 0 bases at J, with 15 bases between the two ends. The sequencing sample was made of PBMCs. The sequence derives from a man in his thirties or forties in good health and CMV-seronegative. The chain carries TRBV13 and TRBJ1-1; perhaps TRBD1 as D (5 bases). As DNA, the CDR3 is TGTGCCAGCAGCTTAGAGGGCTGGAGGGGTCTGAACACTGAAGCTTTCTTT. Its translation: CASSLEGWRGLNTEAFF.